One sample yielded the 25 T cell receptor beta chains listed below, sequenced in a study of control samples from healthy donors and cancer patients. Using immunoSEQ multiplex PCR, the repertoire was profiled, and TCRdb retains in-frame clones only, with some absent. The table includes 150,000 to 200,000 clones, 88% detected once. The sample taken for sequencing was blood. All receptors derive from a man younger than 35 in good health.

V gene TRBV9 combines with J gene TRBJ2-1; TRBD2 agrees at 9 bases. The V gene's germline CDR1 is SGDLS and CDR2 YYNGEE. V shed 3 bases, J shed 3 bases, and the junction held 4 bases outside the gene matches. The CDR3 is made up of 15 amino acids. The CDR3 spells CASSASGGNYNEQFF. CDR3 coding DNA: TGTGCCAGCAGCGCCAGCGGGGGGAACTACAATGAGCAGTTCTTC.

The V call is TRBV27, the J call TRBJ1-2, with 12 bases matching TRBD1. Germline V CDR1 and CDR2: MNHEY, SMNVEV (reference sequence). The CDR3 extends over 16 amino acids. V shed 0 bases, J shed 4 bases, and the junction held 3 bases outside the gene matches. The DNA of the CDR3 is TGTGCCAGCAGTTTATCTCCGGGACAGGGGGCCTATGGCTACACCTTC. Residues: CASSLSPGQGAYGYTF.

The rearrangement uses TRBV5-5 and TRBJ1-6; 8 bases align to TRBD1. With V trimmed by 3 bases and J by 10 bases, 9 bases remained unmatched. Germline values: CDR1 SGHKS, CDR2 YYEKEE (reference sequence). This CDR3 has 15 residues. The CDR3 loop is CASSSRQGRGSPLHF. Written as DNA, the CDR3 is TGTGCCAGCAGCTCCCGACAGGGGAGGGGATCACCCCTCCACTTT.

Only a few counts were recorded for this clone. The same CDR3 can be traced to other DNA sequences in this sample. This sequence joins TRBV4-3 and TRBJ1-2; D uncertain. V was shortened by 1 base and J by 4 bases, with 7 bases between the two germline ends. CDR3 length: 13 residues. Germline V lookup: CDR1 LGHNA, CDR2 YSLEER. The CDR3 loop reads CASSQGAGYGYTF. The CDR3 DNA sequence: TGCGCCAGCAGCCAAGGGGCCGGCTATGGCTACACCTTC.

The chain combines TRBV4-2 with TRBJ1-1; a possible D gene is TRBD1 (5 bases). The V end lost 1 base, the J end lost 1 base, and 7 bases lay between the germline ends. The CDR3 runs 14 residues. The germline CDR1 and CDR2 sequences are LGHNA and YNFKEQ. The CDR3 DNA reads TGTGCCAGCAGCCAAGGGACAACGAACACTGAAGCTTTCTTT. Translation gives CASSQGTTNTEAFF.

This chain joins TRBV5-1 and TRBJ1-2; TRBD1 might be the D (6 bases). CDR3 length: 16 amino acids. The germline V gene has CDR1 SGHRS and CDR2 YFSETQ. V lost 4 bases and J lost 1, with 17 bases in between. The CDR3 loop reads CASSPFLDRVNYGYTF. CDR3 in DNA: TGCGCCAGCAGCCCCTTTCTGGACAGAGTTAACTATGGCTACACCTTC.

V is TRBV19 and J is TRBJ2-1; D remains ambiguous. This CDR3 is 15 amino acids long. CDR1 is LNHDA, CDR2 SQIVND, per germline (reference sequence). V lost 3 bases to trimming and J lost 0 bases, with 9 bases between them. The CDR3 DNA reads TGTGCCAGTAGTATGGCCGTAAGCTCCTACAATGAGCAGTTCTTC. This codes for CASSMAVSSYNEQFF.

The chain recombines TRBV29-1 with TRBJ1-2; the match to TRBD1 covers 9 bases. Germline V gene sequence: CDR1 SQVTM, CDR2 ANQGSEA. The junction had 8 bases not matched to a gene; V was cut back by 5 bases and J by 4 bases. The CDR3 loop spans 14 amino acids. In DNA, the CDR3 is TGCAGCGTTCTCCGGGACAGGGAAGTCTATGGCTACACCTTC. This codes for CSVLRDREVYGYTF.

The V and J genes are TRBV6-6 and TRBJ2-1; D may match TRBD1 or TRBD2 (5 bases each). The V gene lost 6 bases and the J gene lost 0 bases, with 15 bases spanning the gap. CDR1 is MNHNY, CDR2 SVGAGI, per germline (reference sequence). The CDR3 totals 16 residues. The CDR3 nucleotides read TGTGCCAGCAGGAGCCGGGACCCAAGCTCCTACAATGAGCAGTTCTTC. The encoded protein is CASRSRDPSSYNEQFF.

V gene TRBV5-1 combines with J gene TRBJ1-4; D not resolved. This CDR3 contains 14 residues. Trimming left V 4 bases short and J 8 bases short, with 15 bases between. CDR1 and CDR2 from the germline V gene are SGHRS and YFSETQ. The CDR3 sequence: CASSALGHEEKLFF. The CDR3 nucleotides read TGCGCCAGCAGCGCGTTAGGTCACGAGGAAAAACTGTTTTTT.

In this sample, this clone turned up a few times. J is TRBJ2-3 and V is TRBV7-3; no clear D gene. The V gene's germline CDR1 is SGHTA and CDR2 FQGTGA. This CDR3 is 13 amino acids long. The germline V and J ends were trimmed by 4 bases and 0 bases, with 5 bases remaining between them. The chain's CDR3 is CASSSYSTDTQYF. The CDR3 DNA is TGTGCCAGCAGCTCTTATAGCACAGATACGCAGTATTTT.

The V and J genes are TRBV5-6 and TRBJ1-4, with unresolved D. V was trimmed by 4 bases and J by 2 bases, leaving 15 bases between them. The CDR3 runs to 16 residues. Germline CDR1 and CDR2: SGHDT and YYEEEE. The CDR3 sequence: CASSAGSGPTNEKLFF. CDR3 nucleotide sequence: TGTGCCAGCAGCGCAGGTTCAGGACCTACTAATGAAAAACTGTTTTTT.

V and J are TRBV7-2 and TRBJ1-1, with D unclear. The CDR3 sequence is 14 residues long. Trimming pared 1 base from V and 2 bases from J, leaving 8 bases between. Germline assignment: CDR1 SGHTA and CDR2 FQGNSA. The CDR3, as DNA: TGTGCCAGCAGCTTAGAAGCCACCAACACTGAAGCTTTCTTT. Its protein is CASSLEATNTEAFF.

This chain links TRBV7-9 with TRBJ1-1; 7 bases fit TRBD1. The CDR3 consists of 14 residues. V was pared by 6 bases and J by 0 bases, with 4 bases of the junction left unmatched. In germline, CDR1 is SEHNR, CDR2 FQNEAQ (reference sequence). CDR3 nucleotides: TGTGCCAGCAGAACAGGGGTGATGAACACTGAAGCTTTCTTT. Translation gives CASRTGVMNTEAFF.

The CDR3, as DNA: TGTGCCAGCAGTTACTCGGGCAGATACCTCGGGGAGCAGTACTTC. Encoded protein: CASSYSGRYLGEQYF. The chain combines TRBV6-2 or TRBV6-3 with TRBJ2-7; D not certain. The germline CDR1 and CDR2 sequences are MNHEY and SVGEGT. CDR3 length: 15 residues. V shed 0 bases and J shed 7 bases, with 16 bases lying between them.

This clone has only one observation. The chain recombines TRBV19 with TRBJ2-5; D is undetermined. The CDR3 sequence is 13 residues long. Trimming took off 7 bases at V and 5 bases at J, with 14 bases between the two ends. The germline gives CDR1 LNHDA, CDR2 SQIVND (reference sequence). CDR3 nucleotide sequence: TGTGCCAGTATGCCCAATCACGGGGAGACCCAGTACTTC. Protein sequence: CASMPNHGETQYF.

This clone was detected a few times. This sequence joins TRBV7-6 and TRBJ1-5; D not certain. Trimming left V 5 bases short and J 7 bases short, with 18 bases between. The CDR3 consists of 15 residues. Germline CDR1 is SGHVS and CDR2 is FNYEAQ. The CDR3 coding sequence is TGTGCCAGCAGCCCCTGGGCACAATCGATACAGCCCCAGCATTTT. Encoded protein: CASSPWAQSIQPQHF.

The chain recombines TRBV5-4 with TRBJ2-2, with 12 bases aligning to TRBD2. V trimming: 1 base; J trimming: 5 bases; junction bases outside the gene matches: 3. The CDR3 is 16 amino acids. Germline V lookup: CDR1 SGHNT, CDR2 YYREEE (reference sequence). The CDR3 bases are TGTGCCAGCAGCTTGATCCTAGCGGGGGGGACCGGGGAGCTGTTTTTT. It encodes CASSLILAGGTGELFF.

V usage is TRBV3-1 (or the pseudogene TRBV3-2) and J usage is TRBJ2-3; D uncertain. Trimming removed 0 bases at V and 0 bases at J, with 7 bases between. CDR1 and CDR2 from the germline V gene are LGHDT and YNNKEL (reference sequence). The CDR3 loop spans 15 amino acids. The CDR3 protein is CASSQDGRSTDTQYF. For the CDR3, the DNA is TGTGCCAGCAGCCAAGATGGGCGGAGCACAGATACGCAGTATTTT.

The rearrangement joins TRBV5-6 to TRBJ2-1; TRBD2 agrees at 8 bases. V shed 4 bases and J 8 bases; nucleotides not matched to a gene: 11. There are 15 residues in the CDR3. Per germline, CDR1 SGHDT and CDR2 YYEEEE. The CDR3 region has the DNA TGTGCCAGCAGCCCCCGGGAGGGTCTCGTCGATGAGCAGTTCTTC. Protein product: CASSPREGLVDEQFF.

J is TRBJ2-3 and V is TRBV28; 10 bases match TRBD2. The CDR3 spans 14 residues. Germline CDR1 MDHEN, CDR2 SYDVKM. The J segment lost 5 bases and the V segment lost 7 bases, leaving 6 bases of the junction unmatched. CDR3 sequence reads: CASTERGGIDTQYF. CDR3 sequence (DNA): TGTGCCAGCACAGAGCGGGGGGGAATAGATACGCAGTATTTT.

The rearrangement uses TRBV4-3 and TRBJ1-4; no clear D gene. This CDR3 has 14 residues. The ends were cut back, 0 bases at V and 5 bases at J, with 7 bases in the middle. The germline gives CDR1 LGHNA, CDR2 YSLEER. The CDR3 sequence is CASSQEVGNEKLFF. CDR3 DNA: TGCGCCAGCAGCCAAGAAGTCGGCAATGAAAAACTGTTTTTT.

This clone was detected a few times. CDR3 region: CASGPGTGDRQPQHF. The CDR3 bases are TGTGCCAGCGGCCCCGGGACAGGGGACAGGCAGCCCCAGCATTTT. The chain uses TRBV7-2 and TRBJ1-5; 10 bases map to TRBD1. The germline gives CDR1 SGHTA, CDR2 FQGNSA. V lost 8 bases, J lost 7 bases, and 11 bases stayed unmatched. CDR3 length equals 15 residues.

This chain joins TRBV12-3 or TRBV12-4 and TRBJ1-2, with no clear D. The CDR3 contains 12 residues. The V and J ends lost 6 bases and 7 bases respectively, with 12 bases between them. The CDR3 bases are TGTGCCAGCAGCAGTGGGTTTGGTGGCTACACCTTC. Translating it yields CASSSGFGGYTF.

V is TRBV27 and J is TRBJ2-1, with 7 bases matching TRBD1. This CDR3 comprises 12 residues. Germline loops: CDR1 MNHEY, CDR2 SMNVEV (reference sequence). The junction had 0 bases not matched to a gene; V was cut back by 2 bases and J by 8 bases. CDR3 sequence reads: CASSLQGDEQFF. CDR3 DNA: TGTGCCAGCAGTTTACAGGGGGATGAGCAGTTCTTC.